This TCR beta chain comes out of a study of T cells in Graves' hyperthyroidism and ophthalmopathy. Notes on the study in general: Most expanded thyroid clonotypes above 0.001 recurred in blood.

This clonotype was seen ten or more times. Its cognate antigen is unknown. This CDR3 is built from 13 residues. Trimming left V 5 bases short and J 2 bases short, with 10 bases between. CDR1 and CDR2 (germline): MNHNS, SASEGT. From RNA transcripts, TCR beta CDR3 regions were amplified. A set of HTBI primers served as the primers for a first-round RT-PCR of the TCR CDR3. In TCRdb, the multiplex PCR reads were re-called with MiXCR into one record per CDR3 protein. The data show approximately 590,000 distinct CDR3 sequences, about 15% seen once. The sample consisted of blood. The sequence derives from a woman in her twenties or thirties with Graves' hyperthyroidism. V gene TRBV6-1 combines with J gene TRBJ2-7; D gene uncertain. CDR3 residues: CASSRTDTYEQYF. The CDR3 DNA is TGTGCCAGCAGTCGGACGGATACCTACGAGCAGTACTTC.